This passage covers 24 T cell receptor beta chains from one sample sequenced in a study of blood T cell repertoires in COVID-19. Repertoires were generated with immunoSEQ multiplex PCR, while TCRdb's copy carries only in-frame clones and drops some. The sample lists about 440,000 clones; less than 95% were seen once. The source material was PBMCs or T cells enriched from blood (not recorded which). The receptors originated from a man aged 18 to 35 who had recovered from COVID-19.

CDR3 bases: TGTGCCTGGAGCCAACAAACCAATCAGCCCCAGCATTTT. It encodes CAWSQQTNQPQHF. The chain links TRBV30 to TRBJ1-5; D is unclear. V lost 3 bases, J lost 3 bases, and 9 bases lay in between. Germline CDR1 GTSNPN, CDR2 SVGIG (reference sequence). CDR3 length: 13 residues.

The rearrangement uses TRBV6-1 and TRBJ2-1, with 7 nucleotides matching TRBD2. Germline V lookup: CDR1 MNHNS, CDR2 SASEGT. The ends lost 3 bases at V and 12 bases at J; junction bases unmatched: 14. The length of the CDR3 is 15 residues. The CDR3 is CASSDWDYTPGGQFF. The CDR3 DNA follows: TGTGCCAGCAGTGATTGGGACTACACCCCGGGGGGGCAGTTCTTC.

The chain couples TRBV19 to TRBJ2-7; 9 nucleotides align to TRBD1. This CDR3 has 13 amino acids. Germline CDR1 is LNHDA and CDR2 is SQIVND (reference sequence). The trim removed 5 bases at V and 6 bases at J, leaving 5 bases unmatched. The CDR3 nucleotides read TGTGCCAGTAGTTCTGACAGGGGGGCCGAGCAGTACTTC. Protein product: CASSSDRGAEQYF.

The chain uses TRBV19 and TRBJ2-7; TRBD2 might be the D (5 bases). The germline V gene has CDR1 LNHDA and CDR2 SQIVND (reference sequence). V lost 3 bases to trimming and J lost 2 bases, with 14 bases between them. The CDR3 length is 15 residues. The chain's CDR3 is CASSIMRETAYEQYF. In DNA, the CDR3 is TGTGCCAGTAGTATTATGAGGGAGACCGCCTACGAGCAGTACTTC. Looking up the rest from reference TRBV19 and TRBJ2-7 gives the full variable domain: DGGITQSPKYLFRKEGQNVTLSCEQNLNHDAMYWYRQDPGQGLRLIYYSQIVNDFQKGDIAEGYSVSREKKESFPLTVTSAQKNPTAFYLCASSIMRETAYEQYFGPGTRLTVT.

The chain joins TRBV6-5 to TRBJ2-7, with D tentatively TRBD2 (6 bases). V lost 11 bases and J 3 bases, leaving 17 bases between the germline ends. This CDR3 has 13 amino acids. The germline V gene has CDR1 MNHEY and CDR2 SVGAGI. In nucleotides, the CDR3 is TGTGCCGGACCCGGAGGGATGAACTACGAGCAGTACTTC. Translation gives CAGPGGMNYEQYF.

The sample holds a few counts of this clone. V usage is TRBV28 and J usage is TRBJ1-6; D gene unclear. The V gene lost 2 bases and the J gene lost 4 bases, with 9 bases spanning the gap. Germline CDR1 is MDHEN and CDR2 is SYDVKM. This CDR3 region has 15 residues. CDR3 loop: CASSLRGGYNSPLHF. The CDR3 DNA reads TGTGCCAGCAGTTTACGCGGCGGTTATAATTCACCCCTCCACTTT.

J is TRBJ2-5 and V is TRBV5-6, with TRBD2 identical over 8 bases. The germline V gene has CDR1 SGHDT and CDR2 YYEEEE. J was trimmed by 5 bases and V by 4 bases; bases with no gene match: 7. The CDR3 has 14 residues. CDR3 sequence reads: CASSLTSGRETQYF. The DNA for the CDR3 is TGTGCCAGCAGCCTAACTAGCGGCCGGGAGACCCAGTACTTC.

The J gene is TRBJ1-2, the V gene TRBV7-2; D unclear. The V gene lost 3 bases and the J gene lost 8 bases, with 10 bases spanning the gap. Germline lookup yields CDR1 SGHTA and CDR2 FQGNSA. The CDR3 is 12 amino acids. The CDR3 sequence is CASSFDRRGYTF. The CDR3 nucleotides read TGTGCCAGCAGCTTCGACCGGCGGGGCTACACCTTC.

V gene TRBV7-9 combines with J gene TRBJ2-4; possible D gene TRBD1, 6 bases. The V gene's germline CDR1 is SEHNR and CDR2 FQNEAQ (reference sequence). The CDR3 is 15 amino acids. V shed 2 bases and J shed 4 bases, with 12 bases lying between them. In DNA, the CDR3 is TGTGCCAGCAGCTTACCCCGGGACACTAAAAACATTCAGTACTTC. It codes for CASSLPRDTKNIQYF. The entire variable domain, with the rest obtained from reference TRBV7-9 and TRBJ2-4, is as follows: DTGVSQNPRHKITKRGQNVTFRCDPISEHNRLYWYRQTLGQGPEFLTYFQNEAQLEKSRLLSDRFSAERPKGSFSTLEIQRTEQGDSAMYLCASSLPRDTKNIQYFGAGTRLSVL.

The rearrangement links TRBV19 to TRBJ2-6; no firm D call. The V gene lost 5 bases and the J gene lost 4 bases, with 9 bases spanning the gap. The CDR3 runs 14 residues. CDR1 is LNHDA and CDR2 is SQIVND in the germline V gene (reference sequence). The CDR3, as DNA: TGTGCCAGTAGTCCCTCCCCGGGGGCCAACGTCCTGACTTTC. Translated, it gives CASSPSPGANVLTF.

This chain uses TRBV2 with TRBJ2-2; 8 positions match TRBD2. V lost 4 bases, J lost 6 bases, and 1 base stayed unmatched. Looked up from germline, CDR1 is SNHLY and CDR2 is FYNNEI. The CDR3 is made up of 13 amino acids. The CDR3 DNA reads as TGTGCCAGCAGTGCGGGGGGGGCCGGGGAGCTGTTTTTT. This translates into CASSAGGAGELFF.

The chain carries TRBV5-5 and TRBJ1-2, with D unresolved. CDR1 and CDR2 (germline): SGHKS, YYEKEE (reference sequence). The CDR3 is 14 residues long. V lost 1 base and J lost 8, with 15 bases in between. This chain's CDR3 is CASSLSYPASGYTF. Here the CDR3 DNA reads TGTGCCAGCAGCTTGTCTTATCCCGCTAGCGGCTACACCTTC.

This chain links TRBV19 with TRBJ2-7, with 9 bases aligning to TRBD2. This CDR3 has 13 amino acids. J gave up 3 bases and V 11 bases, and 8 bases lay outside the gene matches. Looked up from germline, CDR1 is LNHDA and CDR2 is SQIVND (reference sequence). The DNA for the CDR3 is TGTGCCTCCAGGGGGACTAGCCTCTACGAGCAGTACTTC. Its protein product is CASRGTSLYEQYF.

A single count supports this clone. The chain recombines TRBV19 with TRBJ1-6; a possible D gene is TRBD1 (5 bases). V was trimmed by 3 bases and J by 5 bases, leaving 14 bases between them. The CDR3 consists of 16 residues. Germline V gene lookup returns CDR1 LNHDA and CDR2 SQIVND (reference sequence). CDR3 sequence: CASSIGAEANNSPLHF. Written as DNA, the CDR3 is TGTGCCAGTAGTATTGGGGCAGAAGCGAATAATTCACCCCTCCACTTT.

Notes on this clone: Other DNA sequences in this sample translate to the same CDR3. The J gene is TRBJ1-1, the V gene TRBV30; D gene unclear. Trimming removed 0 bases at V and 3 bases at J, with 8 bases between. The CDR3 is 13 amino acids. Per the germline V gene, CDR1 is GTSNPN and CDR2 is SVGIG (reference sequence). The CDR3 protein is CAWSVPGDTEAFF. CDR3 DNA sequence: TGTGCCTGGAGTGTCCCGGGAGACACTGAAGCTTTCTTT. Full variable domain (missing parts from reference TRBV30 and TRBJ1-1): SQTIHQWPATLVQPVGSPLSLECTVEGTSNPNLYWYRQAAGRGLQLLFYSVGIGQISSEVPQNLSASRPQDRQFILSSKKLLLSDSGFYLCAWSVPGDTEAFFGQGTRLTVV.

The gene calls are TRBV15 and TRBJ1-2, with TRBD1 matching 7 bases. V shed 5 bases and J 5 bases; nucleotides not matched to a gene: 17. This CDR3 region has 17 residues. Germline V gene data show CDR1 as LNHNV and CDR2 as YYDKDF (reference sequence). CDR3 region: CATSGKRGPLSGYGYTF. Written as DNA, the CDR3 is TGTGCCACCAGCGGGAAAAGGGGGCCCCTCTCTGGGTATGGCTACACCTTC.

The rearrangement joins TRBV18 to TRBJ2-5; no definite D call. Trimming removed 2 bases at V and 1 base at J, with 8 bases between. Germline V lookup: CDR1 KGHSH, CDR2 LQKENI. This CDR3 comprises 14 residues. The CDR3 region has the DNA TGTGCCAGCTCACCAATAATGGCCCAAGAGACCCAGTACTTC. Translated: CASSPIMAQETQYF.

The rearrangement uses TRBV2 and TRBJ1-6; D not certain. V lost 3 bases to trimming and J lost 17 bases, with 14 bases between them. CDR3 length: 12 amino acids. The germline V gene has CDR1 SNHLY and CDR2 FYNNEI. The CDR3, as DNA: TGTGCCAGCAGTGAGGAGGTCTCAAAGATCCACTTT. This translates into CASSEEVSKIHF.

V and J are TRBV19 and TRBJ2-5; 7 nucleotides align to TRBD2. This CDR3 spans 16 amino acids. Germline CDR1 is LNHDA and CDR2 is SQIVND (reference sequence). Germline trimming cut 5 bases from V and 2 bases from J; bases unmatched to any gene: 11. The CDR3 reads CASSARQGGDQETQYF. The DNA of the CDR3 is TGTGCCAGTAGTGCCCGCCAGGGAGGGGATCAAGAGACCCAGTACTTC. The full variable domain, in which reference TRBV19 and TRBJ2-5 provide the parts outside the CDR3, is DGGITQSPKYLFRKEGQNVTLSCEQNLNHDAMYWYRQDPGQGLRLIYYSQIVNDFQKGDIAEGYSVSREKKESFPLTVTSAQKNPTAFYLCASSARQGGDQETQYFGPGTRLLVL.

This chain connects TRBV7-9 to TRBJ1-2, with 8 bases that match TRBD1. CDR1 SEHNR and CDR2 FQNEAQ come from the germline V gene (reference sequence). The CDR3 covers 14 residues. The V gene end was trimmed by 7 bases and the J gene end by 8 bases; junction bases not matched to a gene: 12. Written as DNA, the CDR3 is TGTGCCAGCAACCTCTCAGGGGGCTACGGGGGCTACACCTTC. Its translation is CASNLSGGYGGYTF.

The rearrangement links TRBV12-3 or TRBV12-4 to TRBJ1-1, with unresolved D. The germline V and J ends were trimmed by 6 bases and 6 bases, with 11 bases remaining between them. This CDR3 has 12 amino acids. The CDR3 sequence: CASSPLFPEAFF. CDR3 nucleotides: TGTGCCAGCAGCCCCTTATTTCCTGAAGCTTTCTTT.

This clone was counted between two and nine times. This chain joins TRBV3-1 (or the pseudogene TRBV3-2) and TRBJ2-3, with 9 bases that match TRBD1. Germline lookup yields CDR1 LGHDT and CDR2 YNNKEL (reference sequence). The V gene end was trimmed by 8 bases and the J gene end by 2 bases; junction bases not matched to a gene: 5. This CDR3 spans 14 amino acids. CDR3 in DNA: TGTGCCAGCTGCTGGACAGGGGACACAGATACGCAGTATTTT. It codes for CASCWTGDTDTQYF.

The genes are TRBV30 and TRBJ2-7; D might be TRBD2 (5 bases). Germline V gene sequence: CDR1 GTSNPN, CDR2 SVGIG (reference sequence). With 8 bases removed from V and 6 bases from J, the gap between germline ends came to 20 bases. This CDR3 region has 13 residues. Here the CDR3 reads CAIGGAGPAEQYF. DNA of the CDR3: TGTGCCATTGGAGGCGCGGGTCCCGCCGAGCAGTACTTC.

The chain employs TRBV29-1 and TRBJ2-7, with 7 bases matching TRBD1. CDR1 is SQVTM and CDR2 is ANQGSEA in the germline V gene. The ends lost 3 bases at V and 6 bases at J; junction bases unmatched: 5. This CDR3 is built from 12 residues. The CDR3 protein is CSVEETGIEQYF. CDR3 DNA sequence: TGCAGCGTTGAGGAGACAGGGATCGAGCAGTACTTC.